This entry describes one T cell receptor (beta chain). Sequenced by immunoSEQ multiplex PCR; TCRdb stores in-frame clones only, minus some. The sample holds 200,000 to 250,000 clones, approximately 83% seen once. These data belong to a study of blood T cell repertoires in COVID-19. Trimming cost V 4 bases and J 10 bases, with 13 bases left between them. In germline, CDR1 is LNHDA, CDR2 SQIVND (reference sequence). The CDR3 length is 12 residues. Sequencing was carried out using peripheral blood. This receptor was taken from a woman aged 25 to 39 who had recovered from COVID-19. V is TRBV19 and J is TRBJ1-1; D perhaps matches TRBD1 (5 bases). The CDR3 protein is CASSSLGGGAFF. In DNA, the CDR3 is TGTGCCAGTAGTAGCCTTGGGGGGGGAGCTTTCTTT. Looking up the rest from reference TRBV19 and TRBJ1-1 gives the full variable domain: DGGITQSPKYLFRKEGQNVTLSCEQNLNHDAMYWYRQDPGQGLRLIYYSQIVNDFQKGDIAEGYSVSREKKESFPLTVTSAQKNPTAFYLCASSSLGGGAFFGQGTRLTVV.